These 27 T cell receptor beta chains were all obtained from the same sample, sequenced in a study of T cell repertoires in cytomegalovirus infection. A single record per CDR3 protein comes from TCRdb applying MiXCR to the reads. The sample carries more than 200,000 distinct CDR3 sequences, 9.1% recorded once. Sequenced sample: PBMCs. The origin of the receptors is a human donor in good health (CMV status not recorded). Some clones in this sample may be carry-over from other donors' samples.

This clonotype was counted many times. The chain uses TRBV9 and TRBJ2-2; no reliable D call. V dropped 0 bases and J dropped 2 bases, with 5 bases sitting between them. This CDR3 has 14 amino acids. The germline V gene encodes CDR1 SGDLS and CDR2 YYNGEE. CDR3: CASSVVSNTGELFF. As DNA, the CDR3 is TGTGCCAGCAGCGTAGTCAGTAACACCGGGGAGCTGTTTTTT.

This clonotype was detected many times. The chain has TRBV7-2 and TRBJ1-2; D gene unclear. The CDR3 is 14 residues long. Germline values: CDR1 SGHTA, CDR2 FQGNSA. The V end was cut by 5 bases, the J end by 4 bases, with 14 bases between. CDR3 residues: CASSLRRQVYGYTF. In nucleotides, the CDR3 is TGTGCCAGCAGCCTCCGCCGGCAGGTCTATGGCTACACCTTC.

This chain joins TRBV29-1 and TRBJ2-1; 7 bases are shared with TRBD1. CDR3 length: 12 amino acids. V lost 7 bases to trimming and J lost 6 bases; unmatched junction nucleotides: 6. From germline, CDR1 is SQVTM and CDR2 ANQGSEA. The CDR3 region is CSGGDRVNEQFF. In nucleotides, the CDR3 is TGCAGCGGGGGAGACAGGGTCAATGAGCAGTTCTTC.

This clonotype was seen many times. The chain couples TRBV7-2 to TRBJ1-5; TRBD1 aligns across 8 bases. The V and J ends lost 2 bases and 6 bases, in that order; junction bases with no gene match: 9. The germline V gene has CDR1 SGHTA and CDR2 FQGNSA. The CDR3 contains 16 residues. In nucleotides, the CDR3 is TGTGCCAGCAGCTTATCGGCCAGGGGGCAGGGTCAGCCCCAGCATTTT. This codes for CASSLSARGQGQPQHF.

This clonotype has ten or more counts. The chain carries TRBV29-1 and TRBJ1-5; 8 nucleotides align to TRBD1. CDR3 length equals 12 residues. The germline gives CDR1 SQVTM, CDR2 ANQGSEA. The J segment lost 1 base and the V segment lost 7 bases, leaving 0 bases of the junction unmatched. DNA of the CDR3: TGCAGCGCAGGGGGCAGCAATCAGCCCCAGCATTTT. Its protein is CSAGGSNQPQHF.

The chain has TRBV9 and TRBJ2-7; the D call may be TRBD1 or TRBD2 (5 bases each). Trimming pared 4 bases from V and 2 bases from J, leaving 13 bases between. The V gene's germline CDR1 is SGDLS and CDR2 YYNGEE. The CDR3 runs to 14 residues. The CDR3 protein is CASSRDLTPYEQYF. CDR3 sequence (DNA): TGTGCCAGCAGCCGGGACCTAACCCCCTACGAGCAGTACTTC.

This clonotype has more than one count but fewer than ten. V gene TRBV6-2 or TRBV6-3 combines with J gene TRBJ1-4; possible D gene TRBD1, 6 bases. The CDR3 contains 14 residues. Trimming cost V 10 bases and J 5 bases, with 17 bases left between them. Germline CDR1 is MNHEY and CDR2 is SVGEGT. The CDR3 DNA reads TGTGCCACCCGCAGGACAGAACCGAATGAAAAACTGTTTTTT. Amino acids: CATRRTEPNEKLFF.

This clonotype was counted ten times or more. The V and J genes are TRBV7-2 and TRBJ2-1; tentative D call: TRBD2 (7 bases). The germline CDR1 and CDR2 sequences are SGHTA and FQGNSA. Trimming shortened V by 1 base and J by 5 bases, and 12 bases separated the two germline ends. The length of the CDR3 is 15 residues. CDR3 residues: CASSLGGGPNNEQFF. CDR3 coding DNA: TGTGCCAGCAGCTTAGGGGGGGGGCCTAACAATGAGCAGTTCTTC.

This clonotype was seen a few times. This chain connects TRBV28 to TRBJ1-4; no firm D call. Germline lookup yields CDR1 MDHEN and CDR2 SYDVKM. The CDR3 runs 12 residues. V lost 3 bases, J lost 14 bases, and 13 bases lay in between. Here the CDR3 DNA reads TGTGCCAGCAGTTTTTCGGGCGGTGGGCTGTTTTTT. Translating gives CASSFSGGGLFF.

This clonotype was recorded at least ten times. This sequence joins TRBV7-8 and TRBJ2-5; D unresolved. The CDR3 sequence is 15 residues long. Germline V gives CDR1 SGHVS, CDR2 FQNEAQ. V was cut by 2 bases and J by 2 bases, with 12 bases left in between. The CDR3 nucleotides are TGTGCCAGCAGCTTAAGTCGGACGCTTCAAGAGACCCAGTACTTC. Translated, it gives CASSLSRTLQETQYF.

This clonotype was observed at least ten times. This chain links TRBV11-3 with TRBJ2-7; 8 nucleotides line up with TRBD2. CDR3 length equals 14 residues. Trimming removed 0 bases from V and 5 bases from J; junction bases left unmatched: 3. CDR1 SGHNT and CDR2 YENEEA come from the germline V gene. This CDR3 is CASSLDSRGDEQYF. The DNA for the CDR3 is TGTGCCAGCAGCTTAGATTCGCGGGGGGACGAGCAGTACTTC.

This clonotype was recorded many times. The V call is TRBV7-8, the J call TRBJ1-2; TRBD1 might be the D (5 bases). Germline lookup yields CDR1 SGHVS and CDR2 FQNEAQ. The CDR3 sequence is 14 residues long. V was pared by 5 bases and J by 11 bases, with 21 bases between. The DNA for the CDR3 is TGTGCCAGCAGCGGGGCACAGGTCCCGGGGTTGTACACCTTC. Translating gives CASSGAQVPGLYTF.

In its sample, this clonotype was seen many times. This rearrangement joins TRBV6-5 to TRBJ2-2; D call uncertain. CDR1 is MNHEY, CDR2 SVGAGI, per germline. The CDR3 totals 15 residues. V was trimmed by 2 bases and J by 5 bases, leaving 12 bases between them. The DNA for the CDR3 is TGTGCCAGCAGTTACCACTCCGCTTCAACCGGGGAGCTGTTTTTT. This encodes CASSYHSASTGELFF.

This clonotype has ten or more counts. V is TRBV5-1 and J is TRBJ1-6; D perhaps matches TRBD1 (6 bases). V shed 2 bases and J shed 0 bases, with 15 bases lying between them. Germline loops: CDR1 SGHRS, CDR2 YFSETQ. The CDR3 runs 18 residues. The CDR3: CASSLRDKSSSYNSPLHF. In nucleotides, the CDR3 is TGCGCCAGCAGCTTACGGGACAAATCCAGCTCCTATAATTCACCCCTCCACTTT.

This clonotype was recorded a few times. The chain couples TRBV20-1 to TRBJ1-5, with D hard to call. The CDR3 loop spans 12 amino acids. Per germline, CDR1 DFQATT and CDR2 SNEGSKA (reference sequence). V shed 7 bases and J shed 1 base, with 8 bases lying between them. The CDR3, as DNA: TGCAGTGTCGGTTGGAGCAATCAGCCCCAGCATTTT. Protein: CSVGWSNQPQHF.

This clonotype was counted ten times or more. The chain has TRBV6-5 and TRBJ1-6; TRBD1 matches 7 bases. After removal of 2 bases from V and 12 bases from J, the junction contained 7 bases not matched to a gene. The germline V gene encodes CDR1 MNHEY and CDR2 SVGAGI. The CDR3 covers 14 residues. CDR3 DNA sequence: TGTGCCAGCAGTTACGACAGGGAGCGTAAACCCCTCCACTTT. Amino acid sequence: CASSYDRERKPLHF.

V and J are TRBV30 and TRBJ2-5; 10 bases agree with TRBD1. Trimming removed 5 bases from V and 3 bases from J; junction bases left unmatched: 3. CDR3 length: 13 residues. The V gene's germline CDR1 is GTSNPN and CDR2 SVGIG (reference sequence). The CDR3 nucleotides read TGTGCCTGGCCGGGACAGGGGAAAGAGACCCAGTACTTC. Translating gives CAWPGQGKETQYF.

This clonotype was recorded many times. V and J are TRBV28 and TRBJ2-2; the D gene is possibly TRBD2 (6 bases). This CDR3 spans 16 amino acids. V was clipped by 3 bases and J by 5 bases, with 16 bases between them. Germline V lookup: CDR1 MDHEN, CDR2 SYDVKM. The CDR3 sequence is CASSFRRGSGTGELFF. DNA of the CDR3: TGTGCCAGCAGTTTCCGCCGGGGGAGTGGTACCGGGGAGCTGTTTTTT.

The gene calls are TRBV3-1 and TRBJ2-7; the D gene is possibly TRBD2 (6 bases). Germline values: CDR1 LGHDT, CDR2 YNNKEL (reference sequence). The CDR3 runs 16 residues. Trimming removed 0 bases from V and 7 bases from J, with 19 bases in between. CDR3 loop: CASSQDKFRLAREQYF. CDR3 DNA sequence: TGTGCCAGCAGCCAAGATAAGTTTAGGCTAGCGCGGGAGCAGTACTTC.

The table lists this clonotype with many counts. The chain uses TRBV11-3 and TRBJ2-2; 10 bases map to TRBD1. Germline CDR1 is SGHNT and CDR2 is YENEEA. This CDR3 comprises 17 residues. J gave up 2 bases and V 2 bases, and 5 bases lay outside the gene matches. The CDR3: CASSLTGQGTNTGELFF. The DNA for the CDR3 is TGTGCCAGCAGCTTAACGGGACAGGGGACCAACACCGGGGAGCTGTTTTTT.

Ten or more counts support this clonotype. This chain joins TRBV10-3 and TRBJ2-3; TRBD2 matches at 9 bases. Unmatched junction bases numbered 7, after V lost 4 bases and J lost 5 bases. From germline, CDR1 is ENHRY and CDR2 SYGVKD. CDR3 length equals 15 residues. The CDR3, as DNA: TGTGCCATCAGTGTTGGCGGGGGGGCCGGAGATACGCAGTATTTT. This gives the protein CAISVGGGAGDTQYF.

This clonotype appeared many times. The chain couples TRBV7-2 to TRBJ2-7; D perhaps matches TRBD1 (6 bases). This CDR3 contains 14 residues. V was shortened by 4 bases and J by 0 bases, with 10 bases between the two germline ends. Looked up from germline, CDR1 is SGHTA and CDR2 is FQGNSA. The CDR3 region has the DNA TGTGCCAGCAGCTCAAGACAGGTCTCCTACGAGCAGTACTTC. Translated: CASSSRQVSYEQYF. Full variable domain (missing parts from reference TRBV7-2 and TRBJ2-7): GAGVSQSPSNKVTEKGKDVELRCDPISGHTALYWYRQSLGQGLEFLIYFQGNSAPDKSGLPSDRFSAERTGGSVSTLTIQRTQQEDSAVYLCASSSRQVSYEQYFGPGTRLTVT.

Worth noting for this clonotype: A read error may explain this, as a much larger clone is one base away. The CDR3 end shows no conserved phenylalanine or tryptophan, and so a read error is likely. The gene calls are TRBV12-3 or TRBV12-4 and TRBJ2-1, with D possibly being TRBD2 (6 bases). Trimming pared 5 bases from V and 9 bases from J, leaving 20 bases between. This CDR3 contains 15 residues. The CDR3 here is CASSPHAGSLGEQFY. Here the CDR3 DNA reads TGTGCCAGCAGTCCTCATGCGGGGAGCCTGGGTGAGCAGTTCTAC.

This clonotype was counted at least ten times. The chain employs TRBV7-6 and TRBJ1-3; D gene ambiguous. The CDR3 loop spans 13 amino acids. Trimming pared 5 bases from V and 10 bases from J, leaving 15 bases between. In germline, CDR1 is SGHVS, CDR2 FNYEAQ. The CDR3 protein is CASSNSGGKTIYF. The CDR3 coding sequence is TGTGCCAGCAGCAATTCGGGAGGGAAAACCATATATTTT.

Many counts were recorded for this clonotype. Its ends do not fully match the called genes, so a read error is possible. V usage is TRBV7-2 and J usage is TRBJ1-5; 7 bases align to TRBD1. The CDR3 sequence is 15 residues long. Per the germline V gene, CDR1 is SGHTA and CDR2 is FQGNSA. For the CDR3, the DNA is TGTGCCAGCAGCTTAGCTGTAGGGGGCAACCAGCCCCAGCATTTT. Amino acid sequence: CASSLAVGGNQPQHF.

In its sample, this clonotype was seen many times. J is TRBJ2-4 and V is TRBV7-2; the D gene is possibly TRBD2 (5 bases). The V gene lost 1 base and the J gene lost 9 bases, with 10 bases spanning the gap. The germline V gene encodes CDR1 SGHTA and CDR2 FQGNSA. This CDR3 comprises 13 residues. CDR3 sequence reads: CASSLGKGSIQYF. For the CDR3, the DNA is TGTGCCAGCAGCTTAGGTAAAGGGAGCATTCAGTACTTC.

This clonotype was detected only a few times. The chain couples TRBV28 to TRBJ1-1, with 11 bases identical to TRBD1. Germline V gene sequence: CDR1 MDHEN, CDR2 SYDVKM. The CDR3 loop spans 15 amino acids. V lost 4 bases and J lost 4; bases outside the gene matches: 5. CDR3 DNA sequence: TGTGCCAGCAGTTCCCCGGGACAGGGGGGCACTGAAGCTTTCTTT. Translation gives CASSSPGQGGTEAFF.